The next 21 T cell receptor beta chains were all read from a single sample in a study of T cells after yellow fever vaccination. TCRdb itself ran the 5' RACE reads through MiXCR, one entry per CDR3 protein. This sample has 450,000 to 600,000 distinct CDR3 sequences; 13% occur once, and the top ten carry around 15%. This specimen consisted of PBMCs, obtained on the day of the yellow fever booster vaccination. The receptors were gathered from a man under 40 who received the YFV17D yellow fever vaccine.

This clonotype has more than one count but fewer than ten. J is TRBJ2-5 and V is TRBV18; 14 nucleotides align to TRBD2. CDR1 and CDR2 (germline): KGHSH, LQKENI. Losses at the gene ends were 8 bases for V and 2 bases for J; bases not matched to a gene: 7. This CDR3 comprises 16 residues. CDR3: CASGRTSGRIQETQYF. The CDR3 DNA is TGTGCCAGCGGAAGGACTAGCGGGAGGATACAAGAGACCCAGTACTTC. Full variable domain (missing parts from reference TRBV18 and TRBJ2-5): NAGVMQNPRHLVRRRGQEARLRCSPMKGHSHVYWYRQLPEEGLKFMVYLQKENIIDESGMPKERFSAEFPKEGPSILRIQQVVRGDSAAYFCASGRTSGRIQETQYFGPGTRLLVL.

This clonotype was detected a few times. The rearrangement joins TRBV2 to TRBJ2-3; D may be TRBD1 (5 bases). With 7 bases removed from V and 1 base from J, the gap between germline ends came to 9 bases. The CDR3 runs 13 residues. Germline loops: CDR1 SNHLY, CDR2 FYNNEI. CDR3 DNA: TGTGCCAGCACTCGACAGCGCACAGATACGCAGTATTTT. Its protein product is CASTRQRTDTQYF.

This clonotype showed up just once. The V and J genes are TRBV12-3 or TRBV12-4 and TRBJ2-1; 9 bases are a match to TRBD2. The J segment lost 6 bases and the V segment lost 8 bases, leaving 14 bases of the junction unmatched. The CDR3 has 16 amino acids. CDR3 in DNA: TGTGCCAGCCCTCCAGTGTTAGCGGGAGTAACCAATGAGCAGTTCTTC. Its translation: CASPPVLAGVTNEQFF.

This clonotype was counted a few times. The rearrangement joins TRBV20-1 to TRBJ2-7, with 7 bases identical to TRBD1. CDR1 and CDR2 from the germline V gene are DFQATT and SNEGSKA (reference sequence). The ends lost 1 base at V and 3 bases at J; junction bases unmatched: 6. This CDR3 comprises 14 residues. CDR3 coding DNA: TGCAGTGCTAGAGTAGGGACAGAGATCTACGAGCAGTACTTC. Protein: CSARVGTEIYEQYF.

This clonotype turned up a few times. The V call is TRBV5-4, the J call TRBJ2-7; TRBD1 is a possible D gene (5 bases). Trimming removed 3 bases from V and 10 bases from J, with 11 bases in between. This CDR3 region has 11 residues. In germline, CDR1 is SGHNT, CDR2 YYREEE (reference sequence). Here the CDR3 reads CASSYQDIQYF. The CDR3 DNA follows: TGTGCCAGCAGCTACCAGGACATCCAGTACTTC.

This clonotype has only a few counts. V and J are TRBV20-1 and TRBJ2-2; D gene uncertain. This CDR3 contains 17 residues. The ends were cut back, 0 bases at V and 2 bases at J, with 16 bases in the middle. Germline loops: CDR1 DFQATT, CDR2 SNEGSKA (reference sequence). CDR3 loop: CSARDFLAVGNTGELFF. In DNA, the CDR3 is TGCAGTGCTAGAGATTTCCTGGCTGTCGGAAACACCGGGGAGCTGTTTTTT.

The rearrangement joins TRBV30 to TRBJ2-4; D remains ambiguous. The germline CDR1 and CDR2 sequences are GTSNPN and SVGIG (reference sequence). Deletions cut 0 bases from V and 12 bases from J, with 9 bases between. The CDR3 spans 11 residues. CDR3 in amino acids: CAWSVVGNQYF. The CDR3 bases are TGTGCCTGGAGTGTAGTAGGGAATCAGTACTTC.

In its sample, this clonotype was seen a few times. The chain carries TRBV7-2 and TRBJ2-7; unclear D gene. Trimming took off 3 bases at V and 3 bases at J, with 9 bases between the two ends. Germline V CDR1 and CDR2: SGHTA, FQGNSA. The CDR3 sequence is 13 residues long. The CDR3 sequence: CASSFRADYEQYF. CDR3 DNA sequence: TGTGCCAGCAGCTTCAGAGCCGACTACGAGCAGTACTTC.

This clonotype was detected a few times. The rearrangement uses TRBV20-1 and TRBJ2-5, with 7 bases identical to TRBD2. Germline V lookup: CDR1 DFQATT, CDR2 SNEGSKA (reference sequence). V was clipped by 6 bases and J by 1 base; unmatched bases: 8. The CDR3 length is 14 residues. CDR3 bases: TGCAGTGCCAGGCTTGAGCGGGGCCAAGAGACCCAGTACTTC. This encodes CSARLERGQETQYF.

This rearrangement joins TRBV7-6 to TRBJ1-1; 11 bases align to TRBD1. The J segment lost 5 bases and the V segment lost 6 bases, leaving 8 bases of the junction unmatched. Per the germline V gene, CDR1 is SGHVS and CDR2 is FNYEAQ. The length of the CDR3 is 15 residues. CDR3 region: CASREMGTGGTEAFF. The DNA of the CDR3 is TGTGCCAGCAGGGAAATGGGGACAGGGGGGACTGAAGCTTTCTTT.

The chain carries TRBV11-2 and TRBJ2-2; 7 nucleotides match TRBD2. From germline, CDR1 is SGHAT and CDR2 FQNNGV. The V gene end was trimmed by 5 bases and the J gene end by 0 bases; junction bases not matched to a gene: 18. This CDR3 contains 20 residues. CDR3 in DNA: TGTGCCAGCAGCCAGATAGGGGAGGGTGAATTGGGCGCGAACACCGGGGAGCTGTTTTTT. It encodes CASSQIGEGELGANTGELFF.

The chain combines TRBV5-1 with TRBJ2-5; perhaps TRBD2 as D (5 bases). This CDR3 region has 15 residues. Trimming cost V 0 bases and J 2 bases, with 11 bases left between them. Germline V lookup: CDR1 SGHRS, CDR2 YFSETQ. DNA for the CDR3: TGCGCCAGCAGCTTGGAACCAGCGGCACAAGAGACCCAGTACTTC. This gives the protein CASSLEPAAQETQYF.

This chain connects TRBV20-1 to TRBJ2-7, with 7 nucleotides matching TRBD1. Germline V gene data show CDR1 as DFQATT and CDR2 as SNEGSKA (reference sequence). CDR3 length: 15 residues. V lost 5 bases, J lost 4 bases, and 14 bases stayed unmatched. This CDR3 is CSAGKRTGPSYEQYF. The CDR3 nucleotides are TGCAGTGCTGGAAAACGGACAGGTCCCTCTTACGAGCAGTACTTC.

The CDR3 bases are TGTGCCTGGATAGCTGCAGGGTTTGGAACTGAAGCTTTCTTT. It yields the protein CAWIAAGFGTEAFF. The chain combines TRBV30 with TRBJ1-1, with D perhaps matching TRBD1 (5 bases). The V end lost 4 bases, the J end lost 5 bases, and 17 bases lay between the germline ends. The CDR3 contains 14 residues. The germline V gene has CDR1 GTSNPN and CDR2 SVGIG (reference sequence).

This clonotype has more than one count but fewer than ten. The chain links TRBV6-1 to TRBJ1-6, with D perhaps TRBD1 (5 bases). The CDR3 contains 14 residues. Germline V gives CDR1 MNHNS, CDR2 SASEGT. The V and J ends lost 6 bases and 11 bases respectively, with 17 bases between them. CDR3 coding DNA: TGTGCCAGCAGCACGGGGGACGCCCTCCCACCCCTCCACTTT. Protein: CASSTGDALPPLHF.

Only a few counts were recorded for this clonotype. The rearrangement links TRBV20-1 to TRBJ2-7; 7 nucleotides match TRBD2. The CDR3 has 15 amino acids. Germline-derived CDR1 and CDR2 are DFQATT and SNEGSKA (reference sequence). Losses at the gene ends were 0 bases for V and 4 bases for J; bases not matched to a gene: 9. CDR3 DNA: TGCAGTGCTAGAGACGGGCTAGCGGTAGAGTACGAGCAGTACTTC. Protein: CSARDGLAVEYEQYF.

A few counts support this clonotype. V and J are TRBV7-2 and TRBJ2-5; 7 bases line up with TRBD1. The CDR3 spans 15 residues. V lost 2 bases, J lost 5 bases, and 8 bases stayed unmatched. CDR1 is SGHTA and CDR2 is FQGNSA in the germline V gene. This chain's CDR3 is CASSLRQGGRETQYF. Here the CDR3 DNA reads TGTGCCAGCAGCTTACGACAGGGCGGTAGGGAGACCCAGTACTTC.

This clonotype was counted between two and nine times. This rearrangement joins TRBV6-5 to TRBJ2-1, with 13 bases matching TRBD2. CDR3 length: 19 residues. From germline, CDR1 is MNHEY and CDR2 SVGAGI. The V gene end was trimmed by 0 bases and the J gene end by 8 bases; junction bases not matched to a gene: 13. Here the CDR3 reads CASSYSTSGRALVLDEQFF. Here the CDR3 DNA reads TGTGCCAGCAGTTACTCTACTAGCGGGAGGGCCCTAGTACTCGATGAGCAGTTCTTC.

This clonotype was found once. This chain joins TRBV7-9 and TRBJ2-2; 9 bases are a match to TRBD2. CDR1 and CDR2 from the germline V gene are SEHNR and FQNEAQ (reference sequence). Trimming cost V 3 bases and J 8 bases; bases outside gene matches: 7. CDR3 length: 15 residues. The CDR3, as DNA: TGTGCCAGCAGCTTTCAAAGCGGGAGGCTGGGGGAGCTGTTTTTT. It translates to CASSFQSGRLGELFF.

This clonotype was recorded a few times. V usage is TRBV7-2 and J usage is TRBJ2-1; D remains ambiguous. The CDR3 is made up of 13 amino acids. V was trimmed by 3 bases and J by 6 bases, leaving 9 bases between them. CDR1 and CDR2 from the germline V gene are SGHTA and FQGNSA. The CDR3 loop is CASSLHRSNEQFF. CDR3 in DNA: TGTGCCAGCAGCTTGCATCGATCCAATGAGCAGTTCTTC.

The chain recombines TRBV4-2 with TRBJ2-7, with 9 bases that match TRBD2. Germline-derived CDR1 and CDR2 are LGHNA and YNFKEQ. The J segment lost 1 base and the V segment lost 4 bases, leaving 8 bases of the junction unmatched. The CDR3 has 16 residues. As DNA, the CDR3 is TGTGCCAGCAGCCCGGTAGCGGGAGTACGTTCCTACGAGCAGTACTTC. It specifies CASSPVAGVRSYEQYF.